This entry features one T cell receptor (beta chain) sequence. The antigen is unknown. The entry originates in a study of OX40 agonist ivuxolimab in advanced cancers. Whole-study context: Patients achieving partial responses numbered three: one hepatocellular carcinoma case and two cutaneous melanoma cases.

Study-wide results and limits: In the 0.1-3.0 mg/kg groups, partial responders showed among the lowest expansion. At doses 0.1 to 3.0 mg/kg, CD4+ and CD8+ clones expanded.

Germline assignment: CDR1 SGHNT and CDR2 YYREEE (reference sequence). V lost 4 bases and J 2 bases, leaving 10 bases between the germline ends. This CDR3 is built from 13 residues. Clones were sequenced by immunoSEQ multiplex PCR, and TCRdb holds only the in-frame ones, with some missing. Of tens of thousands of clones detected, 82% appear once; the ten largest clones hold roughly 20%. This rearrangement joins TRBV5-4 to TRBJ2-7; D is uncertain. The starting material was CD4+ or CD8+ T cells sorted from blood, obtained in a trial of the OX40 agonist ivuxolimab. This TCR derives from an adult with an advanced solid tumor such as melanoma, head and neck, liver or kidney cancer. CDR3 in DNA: TGTGCCAGCAGCGGGCCGGATACCTACGAGCAGTACTTC. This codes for CASSGPDTYEQYF.